Following are 23 T cell receptor beta chains from one sample sequenced in a study of control samples from healthy donors and cancer patients. Clones were read by immunoSEQ multiplex PCR, and TCRdb kept only the in-frame ones, dropping some. The top ten clones hold 4.4% of a sample with about 110,000 clones, roughly nine tenths of them seen once. Sequencing was done on a sample of blood. The receptors were sampled from a human donor in good health. The donor label of this sample is uncertain.

The chain combines TRBV7-2 with TRBJ2-3; 9 positions match TRBD1. The V gene end was trimmed by 6 bases and the J gene end by 3 bases; junction bases not matched to a gene: 7. This CDR3 has 15 amino acids. Looked up from germline, CDR1 is SGHTA and CDR2 is FQGNSA. The CDR3 coding sequence is TGTGCCAGCAGAACCGGGACAGGGTGGACAGATACGCAGTATTTT. It specifies CASRTGTGWTDTQYF. Complete variable domain (other parts from reference TRBV7-2 and TRBJ2-3): GAGVSQSPSNKVTEKGKDVELRCDPISGHTALYWYRQSLGQGLEFLIYFQGNSAPDKSGLPSDRFSAERTGGSVSTLTIQRTQQEDSAVYLCASRTGTGWTDTQYFGPGTRLTVL.

J is TRBJ1-1 and V is TRBV28, with a possible D match to TRBD1 (5 bases). Looked up from germline, CDR1 is MDHEN and CDR2 is SYDVKM. V was shortened by 6 bases and J by 11 bases, with 13 bases between the two germline ends. The CDR3 has 11 amino acids. The CDR3 nucleotides read TGTGCCAGCAGCCCCGGTTGGGGGGCTTTCTTT. Protein: CASSPGWGAFF.

CDR3 nucleotide sequence: TGTGCCAGCAGCCAATTACCCACAGGGCCGTCAACGTATGAAGCTTTCTTT. Protein: CASSQLPTGPSTYEAFF. This chain joins TRBV14 and TRBJ1-1; D may be TRBD1 (6 bases). CDR3 length: 17 residues. Trimming shortened V by 2 bases and J by 7 bases, and 23 bases separated the two germline ends. CDR1 and CDR2 (germline): SGHDN, FVKESK.

The chain links TRBV5-1 to TRBJ1-1; D not resolved. The CDR3 sequence is 16 residues long. V lost 0 bases to trimming and J lost 1 base, with 13 bases between them. CDR1 is SGHRS and CDR2 is YFSETQ in the germline V gene. The CDR3 is CASSLVGRRKNTEAFF. In DNA, the CDR3 is TGCGCCAGCAGCTTGGTGGGGAGACGGAAGAACACTGAAGCTTTCTTT.

The chain combines TRBV3-1 (or the pseudogene TRBV3-2) with TRBJ1-4; maybe TRBD1 (5 bases). The CDR3 is made up of 14 amino acids. V lost 5 bases to trimming and J lost 5 bases, with 12 bases between them. From germline, CDR1 is LGHDT and CDR2 YNNKEL (reference sequence). CDR3 loop: CASSNAGGNEKLFF. The CDR3, as DNA: TGTGCCAGCAGCAACGCGGGGGGGAATGAAAAACTGTTTTTT.

This sequence joins TRBV20-1 and TRBJ1-3; D is uncertain. Between the trimmed V and J ends, which lost 0 bases and 7 bases, there was a span of 4 bases. There are 11 residues in the CDR3. Germline-derived CDR1 and CDR2 are DFQATT and SNEGSKA (reference sequence). This CDR3 reads CSARDGNTIYF. Written as DNA, the CDR3 is TGCAGTGCTAGAGATGGGAACACCATATATTTT.

The chain carries TRBV11-2 and TRBJ2-1, with 8 bases identical to TRBD1. V shed 8 bases and J 10 bases; nucleotides not matched to a gene: 16. Germline V gene lookup returns CDR1 SGHAT and CDR2 FQNNGV. CDR3 length: 15 residues. CDR3 DNA: TGTGCCAGCTCATCAAGGACAGGGTATCAAGCGGAGCAGTTCTTC. This gives the protein CASSSRTGYQAEQFF.

The V and J genes are TRBV6-5 and TRBJ1-1; TRBD1 matches 10 bases. J lost 2 bases, V lost 11 bases, and 11 bases had no gene match. This CDR3 is 15 amino acids long. Germline-derived CDR1 and CDR2 are MNHEY and SVGAGI. CDR3 nucleotides: TGTGCCGGCAAACCGGGACAGGGGATTAACACTGAAGCTTTCTTT. Amino acids: CAGKPGQGINTEAFF.

This clone showed up just once. The chain employs TRBV6-5 and TRBJ1-1, with TRBD1 as a possible D gene (5 bases). Germline V gene data show CDR1 as MNHEY and CDR2 as SVGAGI. V gave up 6 bases and J gave up 5 bases, with 13 bases separating them. This CDR3 has 13 amino acids. CDR3 DNA: TGTGCCAGCAGGCTAGGGGTTGTGACTGAAGCTTTCTTT. Its translation is CASRLGVVTEAFF.

The V gene is TRBV10-2, the J gene TRBJ2-7, with 7 bases fitting TRBD2. After removal of 6 bases from V and 3 bases from J, the junction contained 11 bases not matched to a gene. The CDR3 runs to 15 residues. The germline CDR1 and CDR2 sequences are WSHSY and SAAADI. This chain's CDR3 is CASSRNTGTIYEQYF. The CDR3 DNA follows: TGCGCCAGCAGCAGGAACACCGGGACTATCTACGAGCAGTACTTC.

This clone came up once. One end of the junction fails to match germline, which may point to a read error. V gene TRBV2 combines with J gene TRBJ2-2; the D gene is possibly TRBD1 (5 bases). Germline V gives CDR1 SNHLY, CDR2 FYNNEI. The CDR3 runs to 14 residues. The DNA for the CDR3 is TGTGCCAGCAGGGAAGGCGCAGGGTCCGGGGAGCTGTTTTTT. Translated, it gives CASREGAGSGELFF.

This clone was found once. The chain has TRBV28 and TRBJ1-4, with D perhaps matching TRBD1 (5 bases). Per the germline V gene, CDR1 is MDHEN and CDR2 is SYDVKM. The CDR3 consists of 14 residues. The V end lost 2 bases, the J end lost 4 bases, and 8 bases lay between the germline ends. CDR3 sequence reads: CASSLGGINEKLFF. The CDR3 DNA follows: TGTGCCAGCAGTTTAGGGGGTATTAATGAAAAACTGTTTTTT. Full variable domain (rest looked up from reference TRBV28 and TRBJ1-4): DVKVTQSSRYLVKRTGEKVFLECVQDMDHENMFWYRQDPGLGLRLIYFSYDVKMKEKGDIPEGYSVSREKKERFSLILESASTNQTSMYLCASSLGGINEKLFFGSGTQLSVL.

The CDR3, as DNA: TGTGCCATCAGTGGGGGACAGACTAACTATGGCTACACCTTC. Protein sequence: CAISGGQTNYGYTF. J is TRBJ1-2 and V is TRBV10-3; 7 bases agree with TRBD1. The junction had 2 bases not matched to a gene; V was cut back by 4 bases and J by 0 bases. This CDR3 is built from 14 residues. Germline assignment: CDR1 ENHRY and CDR2 SYGVKD.

This chain uses TRBV14 with TRBJ1-6; D not certain. V was pared by 2 bases and J by 0 bases, with 5 bases between. Germline CDR1 is SGHDN and CDR2 is FVKESK. The CDR3 extends over 15 amino acids. The CDR3 loop reads CASSQRSSYNSPLHF. The CDR3 DNA follows: TGTGCCAGCAGCCAACGCAGCTCCTATAATTCACCCCTCCACTTT.

This clone was recorded a few times. The chain couples TRBV27 to TRBJ2-7, with D uncertain. The CDR3 extends over 14 amino acids. Between the trimmed V and J ends, which lost 2 bases and 3 bases, there was a span of 11 bases. CDR1 and CDR2 (germline): MNHEY, SMNVEV (reference sequence). The CDR3 DNA is TGTGCCAGCAGTTTAAGCAGGAGCCTCTACGAGCAGTACTTC. Residues: CASSLSRSLYEQYF.

A remark on this clone: The sample has other DNA sequences that encode this CDR3 too. The chain carries TRBV27 and TRBJ1-5; no clear D gene. V shed 2 bases and J shed 2 bases, with 4 bases lying between them. The CDR3 sequence is 13 residues long. Germline V gives CDR1 MNHEY, CDR2 SMNVEV (reference sequence). The CDR3 DNA follows: TGTGCCAGCAGTTTACAGGGCAATCAGCCCCAGCATTTT. Its protein is CASSLQGNQPQHF.

The gene calls are TRBV28 and TRBJ1-1; D gene ambiguous. From germline, CDR1 is MDHEN and CDR2 SYDVKM. V was cut by 2 bases and J by 3 bases, with 4 bases left in between. The CDR3 totals 12 residues. CDR3 loop: CASSLPYTEAFF. CDR3 sequence (DNA): TGTGCCAGCAGTTTACCCTACACTGAAGCTTTCTTT.

The genes are TRBV18 and TRBJ1-5; TRBD1 is a possible D gene (5 bases). From germline, CDR1 is KGHSH and CDR2 LQKENI. This CDR3 comprises 15 residues. V was cut by 6 bases and J by 3 bases, with 15 bases left in between. This chain's CDR3 is CASSHSGGDNQPQHF. CDR3 bases: TGTGCCAGCTCGCATTCGGGAGGGGACAATCAGCCCCAGCATTTT.

The J gene is TRBJ2-5, the V gene TRBV11-2, with 9 bases lining up with TRBD1. The V and J ends lost 6 bases and 0 bases, in that order; junction bases with no gene match: 8. Germline V gene sequence: CDR1 SGHAT, CDR2 FQNNGV. This CDR3 region has 16 residues. The CDR3 DNA follows: TGTGCCAGCAGTCATTGGACAGGGGAGGACCAAGAGACCCAGTACTTC. Amino acid sequence: CASSHWTGEDQETQYF. The full variable domain, in which reference TRBV11-2 and TRBJ2-5 provide the parts outside the CDR3, is EAGVAQSPRYKIIEKRQSVAFWCNPISGHATLYWYQQILGQGPKLLIQFQNNGVVDDSQLPKDRFSAERLKGVDSTLKIQPAKLEDSAVYLCASSHWTGEDQETQYFGPGTRLLVL.

This chain joins TRBV18 and TRBJ2-7; 13 positions agree with TRBD2. V gave up 4 bases and J gave up 3 bases; unmatched junction bases: 6. CDR1 and CDR2 from the germline V gene are KGHSH and LQKENI. The CDR3 runs to 16 residues. DNA of the CDR3: TGTGCCAGCTCACGACTAGCGGGGGGCTATGACTACGAGCAGTACTTC. Translated: CASSRLAGGYDYEQYF.

The CDR3 DNA is TGCGCCAGCAGCGCGGGACAGTTCGATGAAAAACTGTTTTTT. Its translation: CASSAGQFDEKLFF. This chain links TRBV5-1 with TRBJ1-4; TRBD1 matches at 7 bases. This CDR3 region has 14 residues. CDR1 and CDR2 (germline): SGHRS, YFSETQ. The ends lost 4 bases at V and 6 bases at J; junction bases unmatched: 6.

This sequence joins TRBV24-1 and TRBJ2-1, with 7 bases lining up with TRBD2. The V and J ends lost 2 bases and 3 bases, in that order; junction bases with no gene match: 9. This CDR3 comprises 17 residues. Germline loops: CDR1 KGHDR, CDR2 SFDVKD. The CDR3 nucleotides are TGTGCCACCAGTGATTCCAAACCTGGCGGGGGCTACAATGAGCAGTTCTTC. Encoded protein: CATSDSKPGGGYNEQFF.

The rearrangement uses TRBV5-4 and TRBJ2-2; D is possibly TRBD1 (6 bases). V lost 4 bases, J lost 6 bases, and 13 bases lay in between. The V gene's germline CDR1 is SGHNT and CDR2 YYREEE (reference sequence). The CDR3 length is 14 residues. DNA for the CDR3: TGTGCCAGCAGCGGCCGGACAGATTCCGGGGAGCTGTTTTTT. Translated: CASSGRTDSGELFF.